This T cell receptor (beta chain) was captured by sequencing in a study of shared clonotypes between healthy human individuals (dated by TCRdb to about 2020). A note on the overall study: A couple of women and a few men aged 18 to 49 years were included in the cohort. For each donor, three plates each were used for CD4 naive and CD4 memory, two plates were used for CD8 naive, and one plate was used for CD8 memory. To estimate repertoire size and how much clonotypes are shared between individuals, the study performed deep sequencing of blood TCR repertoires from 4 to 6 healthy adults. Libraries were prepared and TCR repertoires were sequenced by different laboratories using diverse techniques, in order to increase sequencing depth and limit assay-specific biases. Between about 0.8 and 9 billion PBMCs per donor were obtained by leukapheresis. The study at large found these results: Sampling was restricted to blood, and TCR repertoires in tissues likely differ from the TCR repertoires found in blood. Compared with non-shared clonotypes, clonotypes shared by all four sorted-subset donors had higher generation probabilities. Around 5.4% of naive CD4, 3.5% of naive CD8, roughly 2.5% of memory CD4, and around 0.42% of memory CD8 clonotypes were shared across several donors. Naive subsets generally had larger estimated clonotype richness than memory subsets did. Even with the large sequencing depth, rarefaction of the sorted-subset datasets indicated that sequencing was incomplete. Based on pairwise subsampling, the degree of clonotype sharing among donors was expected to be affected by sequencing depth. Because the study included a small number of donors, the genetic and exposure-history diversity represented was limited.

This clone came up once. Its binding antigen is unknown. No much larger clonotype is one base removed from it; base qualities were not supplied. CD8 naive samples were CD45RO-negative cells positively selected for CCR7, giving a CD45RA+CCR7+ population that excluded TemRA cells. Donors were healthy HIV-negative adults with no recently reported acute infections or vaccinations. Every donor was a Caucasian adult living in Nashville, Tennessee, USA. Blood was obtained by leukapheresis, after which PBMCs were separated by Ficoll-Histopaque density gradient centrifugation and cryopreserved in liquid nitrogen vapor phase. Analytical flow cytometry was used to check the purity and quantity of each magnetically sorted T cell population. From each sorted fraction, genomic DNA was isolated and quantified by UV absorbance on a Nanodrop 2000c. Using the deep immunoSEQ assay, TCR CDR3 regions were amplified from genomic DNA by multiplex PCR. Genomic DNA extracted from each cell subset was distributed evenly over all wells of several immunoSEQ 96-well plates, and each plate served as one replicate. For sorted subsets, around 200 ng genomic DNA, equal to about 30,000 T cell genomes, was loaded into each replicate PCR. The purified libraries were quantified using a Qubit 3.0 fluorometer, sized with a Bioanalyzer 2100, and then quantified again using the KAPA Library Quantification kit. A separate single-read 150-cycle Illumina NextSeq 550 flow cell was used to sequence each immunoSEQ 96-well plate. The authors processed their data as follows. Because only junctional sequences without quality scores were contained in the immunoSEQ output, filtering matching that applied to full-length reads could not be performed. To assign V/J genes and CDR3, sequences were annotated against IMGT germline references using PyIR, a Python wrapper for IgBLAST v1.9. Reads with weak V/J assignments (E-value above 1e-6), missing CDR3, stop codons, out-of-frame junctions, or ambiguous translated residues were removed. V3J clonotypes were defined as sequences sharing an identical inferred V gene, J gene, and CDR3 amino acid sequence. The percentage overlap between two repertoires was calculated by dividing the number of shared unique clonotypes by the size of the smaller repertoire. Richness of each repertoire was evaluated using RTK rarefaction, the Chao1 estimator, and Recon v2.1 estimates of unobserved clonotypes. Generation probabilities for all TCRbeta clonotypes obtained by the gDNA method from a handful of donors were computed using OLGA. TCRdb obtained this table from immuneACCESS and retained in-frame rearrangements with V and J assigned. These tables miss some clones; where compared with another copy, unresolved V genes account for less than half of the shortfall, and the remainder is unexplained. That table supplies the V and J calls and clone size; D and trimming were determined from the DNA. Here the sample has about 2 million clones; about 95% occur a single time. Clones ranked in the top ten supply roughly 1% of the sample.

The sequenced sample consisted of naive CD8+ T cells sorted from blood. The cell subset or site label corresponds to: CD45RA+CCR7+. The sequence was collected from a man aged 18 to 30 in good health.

The CDR3 reads CASRPGTSGGPWTDTQYF. Here is the DNA: TGTGCCAGCAGACCCGGGACTAGCGGGGGGCCCTGGACAGATACGCAGTATTTT. The V and J segments used are TRBV27 and TRBJ2-3; 15 junctional bases match TRBD2. V has 6 bases trimmed and J has 3 bases trimmed; junction bases matching no gene number 10. Sequences MNHEY (CDR1) and SMNVEV (CDR2) are obtained from the germline V gene (reference sequence). Reading from cysteine to phenylalanine, the CDR3 counts 18 amino acids. Solely the CDR3 DNA is kept, with 54 bases framed from the first base.